A selection of T cell receptor beta chains follows, all from one sample in a study of blood T cells in healthy people across ages. TCRdb itself ran the 5' RACE reads through MiXCR, one entry per CDR3 protein. Of around 1.5 million distinct CDR3 sequences detected, around 35% appear once; the ten largest clones hold 11%. Sample: blood. The receptor set was obtained from a woman in her 30s in good health. The CDR3 runs from the conserved cysteine through the conserved F or W. D genes are given only for firm matches. Only part of the rows carry a size: once, few, many, or a class if the clone is expanded.

.,TRBV7-9,.,TRBJ2-1,TGTGCCAGCAACTTGCGGCTGGAGAGTGAGCAGTTCTTC,CASNLRLESEQFF
many,TRBV12-3/TRBV12-4,.,TRBJ2-1,TGTGCCAGCAGATTTTTGGGACTGAGCCCCTACAATGAGCAGTTCTTC,CASRFLGLSPYNEQFF
.,TRBV9,TRBD2,TRBJ2-7,TGTGCCAGCAGCGGAGATAGCGGGAGGGACGCCTACGAGCAGTACTTC,CASSGDSGRDAYEQYF
.,TRBV5-1,TRBD1,TRBJ1-4,TGCGCCAGCAGCTGGGGGGCAGGGGGTAATGAAAAACTGTTTTTT,CASSWGAGGNEKLFF
.,TRBV7-3,TRBD2,TRBJ2-3,TGTGCCGGCAGCTATGGGACTAGCGGGAGTGTTAGAGATACGCAGTATTTT,CAGSYGTSGSVRDTQYF
few,TRBV5-1,TRBD2,TRBJ2-3,TGCGCCAGCAGCTTTAAGGGAGGGCGAGATACGCAGTATTTT,CASSFKGGRDTQYF
.,TRBV7-6,TRBD1,TRBJ2-1,TGTGCCAGCAGCTTAGTGATGACAGGGAGCTCCTACAATGAGCAGTTCTTC,CASSLVMTGSSYNEQFF
.,TRBV28,.,TRBJ2-7,TGTGCCAGCAGTTTACCGGACTACACCCCGTCAAACTTC,CASSLPDYTPSNF
.,TRBV6-2/TRBV6-3,TRBD2,TRBJ2-3,TGTGCCAGCAGTTACCCCTTCGGACTAGCGGAAGGGCCGGCAGATACGCAGTATTTT,CASSYPFGLAEGPADTQYF
few,TRBV2,TRBD1,TRBJ2-4,TGTGCCAGCAGAAAAATTAGACCGGGACAGAAAGTTCATACCCGAACCGTAGCCAAAAACATTCAGTACTTC,CASRKIRPGQKVHTRTVAKNIQYF
.,TRBV3-1,.,TRBJ2-3,TGTGCCAGCAGCCAGGACACTCAGGCGACGCAGTATTTT,CASSQDTQATQYF
.,TRBV5-6,TRBD2,TRBJ2-3,TGTGCCAGCAGCTCGGGGCGGGAGTATGCGTATACGCAGTATTTT,CASSSGREYAYTQYF
.,TRBV12-3/TRBV12-4,.,TRBJ1-1,TGTGCCAGCAGTTTGCGAGGGAAGGGAAGTGGGGACACTGAAGCTTTCTTT,CASSLRGKGSGDTEAFF
many,TRBV27,.,TRBJ2-5,TGTGCCAGCAGTTTAATCTCTGTAGTTGGGGAGACCCAGTACTTC,CASSLISVVGETQYF
.,TRBV20-1,.,TRBJ2-5,TGCAGTGCTAGTTCAGGGGCCGGGGGGGAGACCCAGTACTTC,CSASSGAGGETQYF
few,TRBV12-3/TRBV12-4,.,TRBJ1-2,TGTGCCAGCAGTTTCCGTTTGGGAGCAGGAGGGGGCTACACCTTC,CASSFRLGAGGGYTF
many,TRBV29-1,.,TRBJ2-7,TGCAGCGTTTTGAAGGGAGGCAGTTCCTACGAGCAGTACTTC,CSVLKGGSSYEQYF
many,TRBV20-1,TRBD2,TRBJ2-7,TGCAGTGCTAGAATCCCGGGACTAGCGGGCGACGAGCAGTACTTC,CSARIPGLAGDEQYF
.,TRBV20-1,TRBD2,TRBJ2-1,TGCAGTGCCCGGAAACTAGCGGGAGGCTACAATGAGCAGTTCTTC,CSARKLAGGYNEQFF
few,TRBV28,.,TRBJ2-1,TGTGCCAGCAGTTTCCCCGGGGGGCGGAATGAGCAGTTCTTC,CASSFPGGRNEQFF
few,TRBV7-6,.,TRBJ1-4,TGTGCCAGCAGCAAAACTAATGAAAGACTGTTTTTT,CASSKTNERLFF
.,TRBV9,TRBD2,TRBJ2-1,TGTGCCAGCAGCTCACGACTAGCGCCGACCTACAATGAGCAGTTCTTC,CASSSRLAPTYNEQFF
.,TRBV6-1,.,TRBJ2-3,TGTGCCAGCCCTAGCGACACAGATACGCAGTATTTT,CASPSDTDTQYF
.,TRBV6-6,TRBD1,TRBJ2-5,TGTGCCAGCAGATATGGACAGGCCTTATGGGAGACCCAGTACTTC,CASRYGQALWETQYF
few,TRBV3-1,.,TRBJ1-1,TGTGCCAGCAGCCTACAATCATGGGGAACTGAAGCTTTCTTT,CASSLQSWGTEAFF
.,TRBV7-9,.,TRBJ2-5,TGTGCCAGCAGACTCGGGGGGCCCGGCCGAGAGACCCAGTACTTC,CASRLGGPGRETQYF
few,TRBV27,.,TRBJ1-2,TGTGCCAGCAGGGATTACTATGGCTACACCTTC,CASRDYYGYTF